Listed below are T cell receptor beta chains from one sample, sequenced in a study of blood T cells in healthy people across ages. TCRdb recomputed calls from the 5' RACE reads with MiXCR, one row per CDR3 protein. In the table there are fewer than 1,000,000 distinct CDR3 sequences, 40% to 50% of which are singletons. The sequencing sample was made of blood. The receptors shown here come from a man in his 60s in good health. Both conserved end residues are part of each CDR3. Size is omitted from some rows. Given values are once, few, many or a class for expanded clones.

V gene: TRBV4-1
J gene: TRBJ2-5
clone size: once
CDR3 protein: CASSKEGPSGGYNEQYF

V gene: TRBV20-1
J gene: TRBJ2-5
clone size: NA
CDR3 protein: CSARLNEQYF

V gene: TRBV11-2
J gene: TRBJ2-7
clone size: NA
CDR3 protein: CASSTTRTSYEQYF

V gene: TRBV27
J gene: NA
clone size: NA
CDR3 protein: CASSQDSAVPYEQYF

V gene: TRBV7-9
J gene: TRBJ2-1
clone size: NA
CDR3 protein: CASIQGNEQFF

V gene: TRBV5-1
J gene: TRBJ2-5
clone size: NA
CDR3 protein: CASSQRLAGNNEQYF

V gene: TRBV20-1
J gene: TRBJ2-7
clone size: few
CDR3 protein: CSAGDRTYEQYF

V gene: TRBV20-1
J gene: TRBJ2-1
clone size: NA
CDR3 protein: CSEGSGGGQFF

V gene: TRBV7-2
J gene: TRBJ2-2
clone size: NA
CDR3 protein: CASSLRDRDTGELFF

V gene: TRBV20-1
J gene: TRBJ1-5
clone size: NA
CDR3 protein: CSAARTKHQPQHF

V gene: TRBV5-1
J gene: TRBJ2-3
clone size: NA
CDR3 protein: CASSLLPLYSSSTDTQYF

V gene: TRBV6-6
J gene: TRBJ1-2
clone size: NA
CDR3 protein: CASRPGQGIGYGYTF

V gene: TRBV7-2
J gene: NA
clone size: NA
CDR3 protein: CASSLGAASSYNEQYF

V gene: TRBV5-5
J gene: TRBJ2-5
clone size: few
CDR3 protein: CASSPNRVGETQYF

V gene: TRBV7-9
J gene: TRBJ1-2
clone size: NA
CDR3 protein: CASSLTNRDGYTF

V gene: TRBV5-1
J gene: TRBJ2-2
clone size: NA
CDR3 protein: CASSSDRVGTGELFF

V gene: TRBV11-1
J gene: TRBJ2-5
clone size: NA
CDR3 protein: CASSFHRAPVIEQYF

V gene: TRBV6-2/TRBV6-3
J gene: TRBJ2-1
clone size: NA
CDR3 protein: CASAGFRGDEQFF

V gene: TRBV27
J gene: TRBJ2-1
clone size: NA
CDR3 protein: CASSIGQGIYNEQFF

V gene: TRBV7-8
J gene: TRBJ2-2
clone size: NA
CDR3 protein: CASIILSGGPGELFF

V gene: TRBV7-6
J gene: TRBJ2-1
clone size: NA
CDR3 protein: CASSFNRGQGNEQFF

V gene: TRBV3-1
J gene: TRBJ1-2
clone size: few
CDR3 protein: CASSQDSGSPYGYTF

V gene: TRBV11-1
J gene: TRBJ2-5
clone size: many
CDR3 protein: CASSSRDRGLETQYF

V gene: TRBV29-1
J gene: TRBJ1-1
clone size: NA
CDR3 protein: CSVVAGSRNTEAFF

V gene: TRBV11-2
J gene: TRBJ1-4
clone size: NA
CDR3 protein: CASSLGDRDGEKLFF

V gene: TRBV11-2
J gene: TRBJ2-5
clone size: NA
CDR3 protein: CASSLEGRGGQETQYF

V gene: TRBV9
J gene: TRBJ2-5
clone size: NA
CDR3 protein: CASSVGTGGGLNEQYF

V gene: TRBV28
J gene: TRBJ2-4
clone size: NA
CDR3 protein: CASSLYTLRDRGRIQYF

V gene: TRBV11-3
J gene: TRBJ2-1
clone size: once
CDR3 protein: CASSSEAWTSGRAEQFF

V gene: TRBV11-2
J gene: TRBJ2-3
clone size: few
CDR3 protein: CASSRDGLHTDTQYF

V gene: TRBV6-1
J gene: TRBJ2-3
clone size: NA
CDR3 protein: CASMVSGGWTDTQYF

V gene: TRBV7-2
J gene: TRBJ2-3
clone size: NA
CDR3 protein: CASTKGIAGGYTDTQYF

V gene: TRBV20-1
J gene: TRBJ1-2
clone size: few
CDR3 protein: CSARDRQVDGYTF

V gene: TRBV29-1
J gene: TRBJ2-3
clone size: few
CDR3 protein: CSVARLLSTDTQYF

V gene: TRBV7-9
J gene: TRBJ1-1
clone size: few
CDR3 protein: CASSIATGGTEAFF

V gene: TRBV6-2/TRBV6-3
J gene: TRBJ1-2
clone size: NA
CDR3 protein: CASTTLPGQGSGYTF

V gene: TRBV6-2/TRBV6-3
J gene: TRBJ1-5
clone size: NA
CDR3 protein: CASRGLRYNQPQHF

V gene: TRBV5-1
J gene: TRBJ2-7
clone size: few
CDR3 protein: CASSLAVGDSPYEQYF

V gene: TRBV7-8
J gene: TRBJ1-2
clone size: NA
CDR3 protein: CASSIGPDYGYTF

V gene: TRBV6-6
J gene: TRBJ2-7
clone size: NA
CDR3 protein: CASSFLGAYEQYF

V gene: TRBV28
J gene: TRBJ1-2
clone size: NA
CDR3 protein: CASSIYGVHGYTF

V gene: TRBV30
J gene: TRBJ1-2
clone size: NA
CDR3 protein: CSWRETGGGYTF

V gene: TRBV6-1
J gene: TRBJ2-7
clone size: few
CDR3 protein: CASSEAALSSYEQYF

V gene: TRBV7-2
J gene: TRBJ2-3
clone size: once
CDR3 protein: CSSSLVLAGTDQYF

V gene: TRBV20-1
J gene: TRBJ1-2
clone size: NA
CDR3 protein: CSPRGDRGDGYTF

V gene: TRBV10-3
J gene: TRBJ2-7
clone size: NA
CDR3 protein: CAISERVDGQYEQYF

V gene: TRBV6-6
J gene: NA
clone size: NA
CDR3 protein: CASTYGAGEGTQYF

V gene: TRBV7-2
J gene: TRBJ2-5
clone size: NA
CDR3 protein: CASNRDTNVAETQYF

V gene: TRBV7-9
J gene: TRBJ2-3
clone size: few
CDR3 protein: CASRPGQAASTDTQYF

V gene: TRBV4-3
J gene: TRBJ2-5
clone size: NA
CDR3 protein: CASSQEFWTGSETQYF

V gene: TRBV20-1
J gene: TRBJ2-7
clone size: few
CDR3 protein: CSAETGTSVTYEQYF

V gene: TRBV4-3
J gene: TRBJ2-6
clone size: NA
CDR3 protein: CASSPVAGGSGANVLTF

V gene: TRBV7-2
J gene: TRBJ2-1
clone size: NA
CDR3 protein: CASSKAGGDTQFF

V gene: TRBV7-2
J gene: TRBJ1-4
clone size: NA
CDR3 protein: CASSPRQTMYEKLFF